This T cell receptor (beta chain) was sequenced during a study of T cells in localized non-small cell lung cancer. Only a few counts were recorded for this clone. Its antigen is still unknown. V lost 10 bases, J lost 9 bases, and 25 bases lay in between. CDR3 length: 15 amino acids. Germline loops: CDR1 MDHEN, CDR2 SYDVKM. Clones were sequenced by immunoSEQ multiplex PCR, and TCRdb holds only the in-frame ones, with some missing. The sample lists approximately 13,000 clones, under 90% occurring once. Study outcomes and limitations: Uninvolved adjacent lung, not tumor, had the highest T cell clonality. Detection in adjacent lung was observed for a median roughly 55 of the top 100 tumor clones. An association was observed between higher blood T cell density and longer overall survival. Without multi-region sequencing, intratumor heterogeneity could not be excluded.

Sequences were derived from peripheral blood, sampled before any cancer treatment. The sequence derives from a male donor at least 60 years old with stage I lung adenocarcinoma. The V gene is TRBV28, the J gene TRBJ2-1, with D tentatively TRBD2 (7 bases). CDR3 bases: TGTGCCACCACCCTACAAACGGGGGGCTCAGGTGAGCAGTTCTTC. Residues: CATTLQTGGSGEQFF.